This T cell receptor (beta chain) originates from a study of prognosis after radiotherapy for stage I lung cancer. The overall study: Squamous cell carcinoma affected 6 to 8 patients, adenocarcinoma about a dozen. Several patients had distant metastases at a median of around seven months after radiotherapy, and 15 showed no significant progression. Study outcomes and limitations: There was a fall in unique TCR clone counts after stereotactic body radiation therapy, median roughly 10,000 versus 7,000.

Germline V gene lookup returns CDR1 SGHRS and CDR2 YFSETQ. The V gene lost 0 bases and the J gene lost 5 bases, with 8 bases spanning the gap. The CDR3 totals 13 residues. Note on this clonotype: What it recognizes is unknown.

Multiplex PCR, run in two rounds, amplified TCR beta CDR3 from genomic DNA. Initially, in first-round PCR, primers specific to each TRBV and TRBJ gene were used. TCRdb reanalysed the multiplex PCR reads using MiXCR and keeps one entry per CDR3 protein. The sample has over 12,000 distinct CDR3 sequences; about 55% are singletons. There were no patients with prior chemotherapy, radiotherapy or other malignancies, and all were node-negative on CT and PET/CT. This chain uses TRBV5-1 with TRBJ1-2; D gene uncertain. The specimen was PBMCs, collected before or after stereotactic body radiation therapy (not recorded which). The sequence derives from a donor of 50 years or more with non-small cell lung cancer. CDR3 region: CASSLGSGYGYTF. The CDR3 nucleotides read TGCGCCAGCAGCTTGGGATCCGGGTATGGCTACACCTTC.